This entry is about one TCR beta chain. Its antigen remains unidentified. These data belong to a study of somatic mutations in cytotoxic T cells in rheumatoid arthritis. Study at large: Blood from the patient (almost 31 ml EDTA) was drawn right after diagnosis, pretreatment. Regarding the study as a whole: Levels of CD8+ T-cell clonality in rheumatoid arthritis patients were statistically indistinguishable from those seen in age-matched healthy controls, with no significant difference. Which antigens the expanded CD8+ clones targeted was unknown.

Between the trimmed V and J ends, which lost 9 bases and 3 bases, there was a span of 15 bases. The CDR3 totals 15 residues. Germline CDR1 is LNHDA and CDR2 is SQIVND (reference sequence). Per the original methods: Patient CD8+ clones bigger than 1% seldom lined up with published virus-specific TCRB sequences. Data came from immunoSEQ multiplex PCR; TCRdb stores just in-frame clones and leaves some out. V and J calls and clone size are those listed in that table; D and trimming were worked out from the DNA. This sample yields about 14,000 clones, of which more than 60% are seen a single time; under 8% belongs to the top ten.

The source is an adult with rheumatoid arthritis. Sequenced input: CD8+ T cells sorted from blood. The chain is built from TRBV19 and TRBJ2-6; TRBD2 is a possible D gene (6 bases). The CDR3 region has the DNA TGTGCCAGCGGGGAGGCGAGGGGTGGGGCCAACGTCCTGACTTTC. It translates to CASGEARGGANVLTF.